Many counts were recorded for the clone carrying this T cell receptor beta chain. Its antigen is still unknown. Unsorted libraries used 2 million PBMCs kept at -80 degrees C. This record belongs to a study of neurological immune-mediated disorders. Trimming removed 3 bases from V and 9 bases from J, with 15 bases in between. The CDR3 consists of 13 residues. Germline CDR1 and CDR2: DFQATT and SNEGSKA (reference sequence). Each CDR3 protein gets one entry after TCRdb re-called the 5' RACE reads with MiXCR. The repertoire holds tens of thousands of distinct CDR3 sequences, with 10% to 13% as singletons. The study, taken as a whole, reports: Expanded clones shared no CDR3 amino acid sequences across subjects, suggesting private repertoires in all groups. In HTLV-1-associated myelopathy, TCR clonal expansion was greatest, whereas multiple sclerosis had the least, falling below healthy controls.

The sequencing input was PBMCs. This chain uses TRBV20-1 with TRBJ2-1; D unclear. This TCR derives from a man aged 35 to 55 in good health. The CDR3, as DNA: TGCAGTGCTAGTCTCCTAGGACGGAGTGAGCAGTTCTTC. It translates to CSASLLGRSEQFF.